Shown below are 19 T cell receptor beta chains from a single sample sequenced in a study of blood T cell repertoires in COVID-19. Produced via immunoSEQ multiplex PCR; TCRdb's table is partial and in-frame only. The sample carries over 150,000 clones, approximately 83% recorded once. Sequenced input: peripheral blood. These receptors came from a woman older than 75 with acute or convalescent COVID-19.

This clone was picked up a small number of times. The genes are TRBV7-8 and TRBJ1-1; D unclear. This CDR3 spans 14 amino acids. V dropped 3 bases and J dropped 0 bases, with 8 bases sitting between them. Germline V gene sequence: CDR1 SGHVS, CDR2 FQNEAQ. This chain's CDR3 is CASSLGYMNTEAFF. The CDR3 DNA sequence: TGTGCCAGCAGCTTGGGCTACATGAACACTGAAGCTTTCTTT.

The chain couples TRBV9 to TRBJ2-7; D is possibly TRBD2 (7 bases). The V gene's germline CDR1 is SGDLS and CDR2 YYNGEE. V was shortened by 1 base and J by 7 bases, with 15 bases between the two germline ends. This CDR3 spans 14 amino acids. CDR3 residues: CASSVSGGPREQYF. DNA of the CDR3: TGTGCCAGCAGCGTATCGGGGGGCCCAAGGGAGCAGTACTTC.

V gene TRBV30 combines with J gene TRBJ1-3; D possibly corresponds to TRBD1 (6 bases). The CDR3 is 17 amino acids. Germline V gives CDR1 GTSNPN, CDR2 SVGIG (reference sequence). The V end lost 3 bases, the J end lost 2 bases, and 20 bases lay between the germline ends. The DNA of the CDR3 is TGTGCCTGGAGCGGAAGACGTACAGGGTTAGCTGGAAACACCATATATTTT. This codes for CAWSGRRTGLAGNTIYF.

This chain uses TRBV28 with TRBJ2-7, with 10 bases lining up with TRBD2. The CDR3 totals 15 residues. Trimming cost V 6 bases and J 6 bases; bases outside gene matches: 11. Germline V gene data show CDR1 as MDHEN and CDR2 as SYDVKM. The CDR3 region is CASRYSGGPLSEQYF. The DNA for the CDR3 is TGTGCCAGCAGGTATAGCGGGGGGCCGTTGAGCGAGCAGTACTTC.

The chain joins TRBV7-3 to TRBJ2-5, with 10 bases that match TRBD1. With V trimmed by 0 bases and J by 5 bases, 3 bases remained unmatched. The CDR3 totals 15 residues. The germline V gene has CDR1 SGHTA and CDR2 FQGTGA. DNA of the CDR3: TGTGCCAGCAGCTTAACGACAGGGGGCGGGGAGACCCAGTACTTC. Translation: CASSLTTGGGETQYF.

The chain is built from TRBV7-8 and TRBJ2-7, with D possibly matching TRBD1 (6 bases). Trimming removed 5 bases at V and 3 bases at J, with 11 bases between. Germline V gene data show CDR1 as SGHVS and CDR2 as FQNEAQ. The CDR3 runs 13 residues. This CDR3 reads CASSPVQGYEQYF. For the CDR3, the DNA is TGTGCCAGCAGCCCGGTACAGGGCTACGAGCAGTACTTC.

The genes are TRBV19 and TRBJ2-2; D is perhaps TRBD1 (5 bases). V lost 6 bases and J lost 3, with 11 bases in between. The CDR3 contains 14 residues. Germline V gene sequence: CDR1 LNHDA, CDR2 SQIVND (reference sequence). The CDR3 sequence: CASSPLTDTGELFF. Here the CDR3 DNA reads TGTGCCAGTAGCCCATTGACAGACACCGGGGAGCTGTTTTTT.

J is TRBJ2-5 and V is TRBV29-1; D unresolved. The CDR3 consists of 12 residues. Trimming took 8 bases from V and 1 from J, leaving 11 bases between them. From germline, CDR1 is SQVTM and CDR2 ANQGSEA. As DNA, the CDR3 is TGCAGCTCGAGGCGAGTCCAAGAGACCCAGTACTTC. Its translation is CSSRRVQETQYF.

This clone appeared a single time. V usage is TRBV6-6 and J usage is TRBJ1-1; no clear D. V was clipped by 5 bases and J by 4 bases, with 17 bases between them. The CDR3 spans 15 residues. Germline V gene data show CDR1 as MNHNY and CDR2 as SVGAGI (reference sequence). DNA for the CDR3: TGTGCCAGCAGTACCGCGGGGATCGTTGCCACTGAAGCTTTCTTT. It yields the protein CASSTAGIVATEAFF.

V gene TRBV10-3 combines with J gene TRBJ2-7, with 8 bases identical to TRBD1. Germline V gene sequence: CDR1 ENHRY, CDR2 SYGVKD. Unmatched junction bases numbered 8, after V lost 2 bases and J lost 11 bases. This CDR3 is 13 amino acids long. CDR3 region: CAISEQGAGTKYF. CDR3 sequence (DNA): TGTGCCATCAGTGAGCAGGGGGCAGGCACTAAGTACTTC.

The V gene is TRBV9, the J gene TRBJ2-3, with 7 bases matching TRBD2. The CDR3 consists of 14 residues. The ends lost 1 base at V and 4 bases at J; junction bases unmatched: 3. The germline CDR1 and CDR2 sequences are SGDLS and YYNGEE. The CDR3 reads CASSVLGGADTQYF. The CDR3 DNA is TGTGCCAGCAGCGTATTGGGGGGGGCAGATACGCAGTATTTT.

This clone was observed a few times. The rearrangement joins TRBV19 to TRBJ2-2, with 8 bases matching TRBD2. This CDR3 is built from 13 residues. Germline V lookup: CDR1 LNHDA, CDR2 SQIVND (reference sequence). After removal of 3 bases from V and 11 bases from J, the junction contained 5 bases not matched to a gene. The CDR3 sequence is CASSILRGAELFF. The DNA of the CDR3 is TGTGCCAGTAGTATTCTGCGGGGGGCTGAGCTGTTTTTT.

The chain employs TRBV30 and TRBJ1-1; the D is unclear. Germline loops: CDR1 GTSNPN, CDR2 SVGIG (reference sequence). The ends were cut back, 0 bases at V and 1 base at J, with 6 bases in the middle. This CDR3 is built from 13 residues. The CDR3 loop reads CAWSVSWNTEAFF. The CDR3 DNA reads as TGTGCCTGGAGTGTAAGCTGGAACACTGAAGCTTTCTTT. Full variable domain (missing parts from reference TRBV30 and TRBJ1-1): SQTIHQWPATLVQPVGSPLSLECTVEGTSNPNLYWYRQAAGRGLQLLFYSVGIGQISSEVPQNLSASRPQDRQFILSSKKLLLSDSGFYLCAWSVSWNTEAFFGQGTRLTVV.

This clone was found once. V usage is TRBV12-3 or TRBV12-4 and J usage is TRBJ1-5; possibly TRBD1 for D (6 bases). The CDR3 covers 12 residues. V lost 5 bases and J lost 8, with 10 bases in between. CDR3 DNA: TGTGCCAGCAGTCGGGGGGCGGAGCCCCAGCATTTT. Residues: CASSRGAEPQHF.

The rearrangement links TRBV27 to TRBJ1-4; possible D gene TRBD1, 6 bases. The CDR3 has 13 amino acids. V dropped 5 bases and J dropped 10 bases, with 14 bases sitting between them. Germline assignment: CDR1 MNHEY and CDR2 SMNVEV (reference sequence). The CDR3 loop reads CASSPGGGGKLFF. CDR3 in DNA: TGTGCCAGCAGTCCCGGAGGGGGGGGAAAACTGTTTTTT. The whole variable domain, filled in from reference TRBV27 and TRBJ1-4, reads EAQVTQNPRYLITVTGKKLTVTCSQNMNHEYMSWYRQDPGLGLRQIYYSMNVEVTDKGDVPEGYKVSRKEKRNFPLILESPSPNQTSLYFCASSPGGGGKLFFGSGTQLSVL.

The rearrangement joins TRBV7-3 to TRBJ1-1, with 8 bases fitting TRBD1. CDR3 length: 14 amino acids. The trim removed 5 bases at V and 11 bases at J, leaving 13 bases unmatched. CDR1 SGHTA and CDR2 FQGTGA come from the germline V gene. The CDR3 DNA sequence: TGTGCCAGCAGCCCACAAGGGACAGGAGGCGAGGCTTTCTTT. Translation gives CASSPQGTGGEAFF. The variable domain in full, completed from reference TRBV7-3 and TRBJ1-1, reads GAGVSQTPSNKVTEKGKYVELRCDPISGHTALYWYRQSLGQGPEFLIYFQGTGAADDSGLPNDRFFAVRPEGSVSTLKIQRTERGDSAVYLCASSPQGTGGEAFFGQGTRLTVV.

This chain joins TRBV29-1 and TRBJ2-1, with a possible D match to TRBD1 (5 bases). Germline CDR1 SQVTM, CDR2 ANQGSEA. The CDR3 sequence is 13 residues long. Trimming cost V 4 bases and J 4 bases, with 11 bases left between them. CDR3 protein: CSVGQGPYNEQFF. As DNA, the CDR3 is TGCAGCGTTGGCCAGGGTCCTTACAATGAGCAGTTCTTC.

CDR3 sequence: CASWTANTGELFF. DNA of the CDR3: TGTGCCAGCTGGACAGCGAACACCGGGGAGCTGTTTTTT. The J gene is TRBJ2-2, the V gene TRBV7-9, with D perhaps TRBD1 (6 bases). V was shortened by 8 bases and J by 0 bases, with 7 bases between the two germline ends. The CDR3 loop spans 13 amino acids. Germline CDR1 is SEHNR and CDR2 is FQNEAQ (reference sequence).

This chain connects TRBV30 to TRBJ1-5, with D unclear. Germline-derived CDR1 and CDR2 are GTSNPN and SVGIG (reference sequence). V was clipped by 8 bases and J by 0 bases, with 8 bases between them. CDR3 length: 12 amino acids. The CDR3 nucleotides are TGTGCCCCCACGGGTAGCAATCAGCCCCAGCATTTT. Translating gives CAPTGSNQPQHF.